This T cell receptor (beta chain) is drawn from a study of breast tumors, draining lymph nodes, adjacent tissues. Axillary draining lymph nodes of breast cancer patients supplied the node samples. CDR3 length equals 16 residues. Germline CDR1 reads GTSNPN; CDR2 reads SVGIG (reference sequence). Germline trimming cut 4 bases from V and 5 bases from J; bases unmatched to any gene: 9. TCRdb redid the calling of the multiplex PCR reads with MiXCR, one entry per CDR3 protein. Of under 150,000 distinct CDR3 sequences listed, 15% to 20% are singletons. The chain recombines TRBV30 with TRBJ1-5; TRBD1 matches at 12 bases. Sequenced: axillary lymph node tissue. The sequence was obtained from a female donor with breast cancer. Some clones in this sample may be carry-over from other donors' samples. The CDR3 protein is CAWKTKGDRGHQPQHF. The CDR3, as DNA: TGTGCCTGGAAGACCAAGGGGGACAGGGGGCATCAGCCCCAGCATTTT.